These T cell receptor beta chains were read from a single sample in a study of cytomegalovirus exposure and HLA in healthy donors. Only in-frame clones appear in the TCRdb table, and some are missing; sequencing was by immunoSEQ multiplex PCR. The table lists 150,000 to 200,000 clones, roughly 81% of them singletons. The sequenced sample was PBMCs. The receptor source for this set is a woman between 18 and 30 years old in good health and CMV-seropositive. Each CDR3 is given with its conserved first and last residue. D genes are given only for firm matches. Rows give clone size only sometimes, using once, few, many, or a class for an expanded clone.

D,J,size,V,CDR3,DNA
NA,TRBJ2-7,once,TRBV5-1,CASSDQGHSYEQYF,TGCGCCTCCAGCGACCAGGGGCACTCCTACGAGCAGTACTTC
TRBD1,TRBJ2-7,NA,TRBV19,CASTSDRYSYEQYF,TGTGCCAGTACCTCGGACAGGTACTCCTACGAGCAGTACTTC
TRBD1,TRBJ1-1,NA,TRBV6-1,CASSWTGEGITEAFF,TGTGCCAGCAGTTGGACAGGGGAAGGGATCACTGAAGCTTTCTTT
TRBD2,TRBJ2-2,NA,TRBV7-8,CASSFGTSGNTGELFF,TGTGCCAGCAGCTTCGGGACTAGCGGGAACACCGGGGAGCTGTTTTTT
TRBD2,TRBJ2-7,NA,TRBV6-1,CASSPTGGRGYEQYF,TGTGCCAGCAGTCCCACGGGGGGGCGGGGCTACGAGCAGTACTTC
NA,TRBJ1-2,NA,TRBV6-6,CASSYSDSNYGYTF,TGTGCCAGCAGTTACTCGGACAGTAACTATGGCTACACCTTC
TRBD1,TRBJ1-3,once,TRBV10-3,CATTDRVGNTIYF,TGTGCCACGACGGACAGGGTGGGAAACACCATATATTTT
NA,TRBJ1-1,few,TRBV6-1,CASSERGEELSAFF,TGTGCCAGCAGTGAAAGGGGTGAAGAGTTGTCAGCTTTCTTT
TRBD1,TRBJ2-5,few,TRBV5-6,CASSWGQRFGTQYF,TGTGCCAGCAGCTGGGGACAGCGCTTTGGGACCCAGTACTTC
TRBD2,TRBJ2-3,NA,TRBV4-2,CASSHEGLYGTSGGVRTQYF,TGTGCCAGCAGCCACGAAGGCCTGTATGGGACTAGCGGGGGGGTTCGTACGCAGTATTTT
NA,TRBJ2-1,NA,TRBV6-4,CASSVVGGRFSYNEQFF,TGTGCCAGCAGTGTCGTGGGTGGGAGATTCTCCTACAATGAGCAGTTCTTC
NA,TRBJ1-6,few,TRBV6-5,CASSQDSNSPLHF,TGTGCCAGCAGTCAGGACAGTAATTCACCCCTCCACTTT
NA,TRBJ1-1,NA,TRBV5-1,CASSVAGITEAFF,TGCGCCAGCAGCGTGGCCGGGATCACTGAAGCTTTCTTT
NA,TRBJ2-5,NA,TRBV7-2,CASSLQQVGETQYF,TGTGCCAGCAGCTTACAACAGGTGGGGGAGACCCAGTACTTC
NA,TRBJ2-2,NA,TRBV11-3,CASSLDRIGADTGELFF,TGTGCCAGCAGCTTAGATCGGATAGGGGCTGATACCGGGGAGCTGTTTTTT
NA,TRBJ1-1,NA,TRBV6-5,CASTTGLAGSEAFF,TGTGCCAGCACTACAGGACTAGCGGGGTCTGAAGCTTTCTTT
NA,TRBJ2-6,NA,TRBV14,CASSPSRANVLTF,TGTGCCAGCAGCCCCTCCCGGGCCAACGTCCTGACTTTC
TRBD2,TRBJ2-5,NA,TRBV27,CASSASLAGGETQYF,TGTGCCAGCAGTGCCTCCCTAGCGGGCGGAGAGACCCAGTACTTC
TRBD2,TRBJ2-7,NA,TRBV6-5,CASSSTVGLAGYEQYF,TGTGCCAGCAGTTCCACGGTGGGACTAGCGGGCTACGAGCAGTACTTC
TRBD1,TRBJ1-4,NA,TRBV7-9,CASSSLTGGLGELFF,TGTGCCAGCAGCTCACTGACAGGGGGGCTCGGGGAACTGTTTTTT
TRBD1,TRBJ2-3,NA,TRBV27,CASRGVGQGTDTQYF,TGTGCCAGCCGCGGGGTGGGACAGGGGACAGATACGCAGTATTTT
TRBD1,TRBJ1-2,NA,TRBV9,CASSAISGGNYGYTF,TGTGCCAGCAGCGCGATTTCAGGGGGCAACTATGGCTACACCTTC
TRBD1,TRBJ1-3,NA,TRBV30,CAWSPGQDSGNTIYF,TGTGCCTGGAGCCCGGGACAGGACTCTGGAAACACCATATATTTT
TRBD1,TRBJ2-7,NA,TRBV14,CASSRTGVYEQYF,TGTGCCAGCAGCCGAACAGGGGTTTACGAGCAGTACTTC
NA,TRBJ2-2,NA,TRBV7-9,CASSLARSGGELFF,TGTGCCAGCAGCTTAGCGCGGTCCGGGGGGGAGCTGTTTTTT
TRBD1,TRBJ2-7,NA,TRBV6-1,CASSGTGIYEQYF,TGTGCCAGCTCGGGGACAGGGATTTACGAGCAGTACTTC
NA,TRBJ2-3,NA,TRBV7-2,CASSIDRRTDTQYF,TGTGCCAGCAGCATAGACAGGCGCACAGATACGCAGTATTTT
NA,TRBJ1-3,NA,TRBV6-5,CASSYRSGSGNTIYF,TGTGCCAGCAGTTACCGATCAGGCTCTGGAAACACCATATATTTT
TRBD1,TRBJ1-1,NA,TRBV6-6,CASRERQGSTEAFF,TGTGCCAGCAGGGAAAGACAGGGCAGTACTGAAGCTTTCTTT
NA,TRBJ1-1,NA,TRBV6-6,CASSYYRVDSEAFF,TGTGCCAGCAGTTACTACAGGGTCGACTCTGAAGCTTTCTTT
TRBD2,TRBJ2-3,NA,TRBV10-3,CATLGGTSGGTDTQYF,TGTGCCACACTGGGTGGGACTAGCGGGGGCACAGATACGCAGTATTTT
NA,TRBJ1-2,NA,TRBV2,CASSEYAGKAGYTF,TGTGCCAGCAGTGAATATGCAGGAAAGGCCGGCTACACCTTC
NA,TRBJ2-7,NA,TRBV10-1,CASSEGASSHEQYF,TGCGCCAGCAGTGAGGGGGCGTCGTCCCACGAGCAGTACTTC
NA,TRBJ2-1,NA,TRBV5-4,CASSLGSGEVNEQFF,TGTGCCAGCAGCTTGGGGTCCGGGGAGGTCAATGAGCAGTTCTTC
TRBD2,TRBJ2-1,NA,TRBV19,CASNRFAGGNNEQFF,TGTGCCAGTAATCGGTTCGCGGGGGGCAACAATGAGCAGTTCTTC
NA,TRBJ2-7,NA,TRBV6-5,CASSRVGGEQYF,TGTGCCAGCAGTCGCGTCGGGGGCGAGCAGTACTTC
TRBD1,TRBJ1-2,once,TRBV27,CASSLGTDYGYTF,TGTGCCAGCAGTTTAGGGACAGATTATGGCTACACCTTC
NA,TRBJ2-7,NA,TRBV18,CASSPSAGLNYEQYF,TGTGCCAGCTCACCTAGCGCTGGACTCAACTACGAGCAGTACTTC
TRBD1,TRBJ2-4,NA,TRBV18,CASSTRDRGDIQYF,TGTGCCAGCTCAACCCGGGACAGGGGAGACATTCAGTACTTC
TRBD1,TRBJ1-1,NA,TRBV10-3,CAISESDRVNTEAFF,TGTGCCATCAGTGAATCGGACAGGGTGAACACTGAAGCTTTCTTT
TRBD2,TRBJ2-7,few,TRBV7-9,CASSPSSGGLSYEQYF,TGTGCCAGCAGCCCCAGTAGCGGGGGGCTCTCCTACGAGCAGTACTTC
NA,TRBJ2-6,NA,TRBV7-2,CASSSAYSGANVLTF,TGTGCCAGCAGCTCTGCCTACTCTGGGGCCAACGTCCTGACTTTC
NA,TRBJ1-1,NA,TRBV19,CASSIRRELNTEAFF,TGTGCCAGTAGTATCAGGCGGGAATTAAACACTGAAGCTTTCTTT
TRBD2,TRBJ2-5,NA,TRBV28,CASQTSGDQETQYF,TGTGCCAGCCAGACTAGCGGGGACCAAGAGACCCAGTACTTC
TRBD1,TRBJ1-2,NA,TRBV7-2,CASSVNPGQRIETYGYTF,TGTGCCAGCAGCGTGAATCCGGGACAGCGAATCGAAACCTATGGCTACACCTTC
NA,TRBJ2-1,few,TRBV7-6,CASSLRGSSSYNEQFF,TGTGCCAGTTCCCTTCGGGGGTCGAGCTCCTACAATGAGCAGTTCTTC
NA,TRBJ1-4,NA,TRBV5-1,CASSLGSGAGEKLFF,TGCGCCAGCAGTCTTGGTTCAGGGGCCGGTGAAAAACTGTTTTTT